This T cell receptor beta chain is drawn from a study of STAT5B mutations in CD4+ large granular lymphocyte leukemia. Control samples were healthy donors' buffy coats. Germline CDR1 and CDR2: SGHAT and FQNNGV. The CDR3 sequence is 17 residues long. With V trimmed by 5 bases and J by 3 bases, 11 bases remained unmatched. The table came from immunoSEQ multiplex PCR; TCRdb's copy has only in-frame clones and leaves some out. Among 40,000 or so clones listed, more than 70% were seen once. This TCR was recovered from a human donor in good health. The specimen sequenced was CD4+ T cells from blood buffy coats. The chain combines TRBV11-2 with TRBJ2-7; 12 nucleotides line up with TRBD2. CDR3 nucleotides: TGTGCCAGCAGCCCTACGAACCGACTAGCGGGAGACTACGAGCAGTACTTC. Its translation: CASSPTNRLAGDYEQYF. Complete variable domain (other parts from reference TRBV11-2 and TRBJ2-7): EAGVAQSPRYKIIEKRQSVAFWCNPISGHATLYWYQQILGQGPKLLIQFQNNGVVDDSQLPKDRFSAERLKGVDSTLKIQPAKLEDSAVYLCASSPTNRLAGDYEQYFGPGTRLTVT.